This note documents a single T cell receptor beta chain sequence. Its antigen is not identified. This record comes from a study of blood T cells in healthy people across ages. A second roughly 6 to 12 cycle PCR used barcoded and J-beta primers. TCRdb ran MiXCR on the 5' RACE reads and lists one entry per CDR3 protein. The sample shows about 670,000 distinct CDR3 sequences, 52% of them seen only once. The study's findings and limits: More naive CD4+ cells and higher diversity marked long-lived donors relative to aged donors. Researchers said unsorted PBMCs prevented a conclusive naive versus antigen-experienced comparison.

Germline-derived CDR1 and CDR2 are ENHRY and SYGVKD. Unmatched junction bases numbered 7, after V lost 0 bases and J lost 5 bases. The length of the CDR3 is 16 residues. The J gene is TRBJ2-5, the V gene TRBV10-3, with 9 nucleotides matching TRBD2. The sample comprised blood. This sequence originates from an elderly woman in good health. The CDR3: CAISESLAGRWETQYF. For the CDR3, the DNA is TGTGCCATCAGTGAGTCGCTAGCGGGACGGTGGGAGACCCAGTACTTC.